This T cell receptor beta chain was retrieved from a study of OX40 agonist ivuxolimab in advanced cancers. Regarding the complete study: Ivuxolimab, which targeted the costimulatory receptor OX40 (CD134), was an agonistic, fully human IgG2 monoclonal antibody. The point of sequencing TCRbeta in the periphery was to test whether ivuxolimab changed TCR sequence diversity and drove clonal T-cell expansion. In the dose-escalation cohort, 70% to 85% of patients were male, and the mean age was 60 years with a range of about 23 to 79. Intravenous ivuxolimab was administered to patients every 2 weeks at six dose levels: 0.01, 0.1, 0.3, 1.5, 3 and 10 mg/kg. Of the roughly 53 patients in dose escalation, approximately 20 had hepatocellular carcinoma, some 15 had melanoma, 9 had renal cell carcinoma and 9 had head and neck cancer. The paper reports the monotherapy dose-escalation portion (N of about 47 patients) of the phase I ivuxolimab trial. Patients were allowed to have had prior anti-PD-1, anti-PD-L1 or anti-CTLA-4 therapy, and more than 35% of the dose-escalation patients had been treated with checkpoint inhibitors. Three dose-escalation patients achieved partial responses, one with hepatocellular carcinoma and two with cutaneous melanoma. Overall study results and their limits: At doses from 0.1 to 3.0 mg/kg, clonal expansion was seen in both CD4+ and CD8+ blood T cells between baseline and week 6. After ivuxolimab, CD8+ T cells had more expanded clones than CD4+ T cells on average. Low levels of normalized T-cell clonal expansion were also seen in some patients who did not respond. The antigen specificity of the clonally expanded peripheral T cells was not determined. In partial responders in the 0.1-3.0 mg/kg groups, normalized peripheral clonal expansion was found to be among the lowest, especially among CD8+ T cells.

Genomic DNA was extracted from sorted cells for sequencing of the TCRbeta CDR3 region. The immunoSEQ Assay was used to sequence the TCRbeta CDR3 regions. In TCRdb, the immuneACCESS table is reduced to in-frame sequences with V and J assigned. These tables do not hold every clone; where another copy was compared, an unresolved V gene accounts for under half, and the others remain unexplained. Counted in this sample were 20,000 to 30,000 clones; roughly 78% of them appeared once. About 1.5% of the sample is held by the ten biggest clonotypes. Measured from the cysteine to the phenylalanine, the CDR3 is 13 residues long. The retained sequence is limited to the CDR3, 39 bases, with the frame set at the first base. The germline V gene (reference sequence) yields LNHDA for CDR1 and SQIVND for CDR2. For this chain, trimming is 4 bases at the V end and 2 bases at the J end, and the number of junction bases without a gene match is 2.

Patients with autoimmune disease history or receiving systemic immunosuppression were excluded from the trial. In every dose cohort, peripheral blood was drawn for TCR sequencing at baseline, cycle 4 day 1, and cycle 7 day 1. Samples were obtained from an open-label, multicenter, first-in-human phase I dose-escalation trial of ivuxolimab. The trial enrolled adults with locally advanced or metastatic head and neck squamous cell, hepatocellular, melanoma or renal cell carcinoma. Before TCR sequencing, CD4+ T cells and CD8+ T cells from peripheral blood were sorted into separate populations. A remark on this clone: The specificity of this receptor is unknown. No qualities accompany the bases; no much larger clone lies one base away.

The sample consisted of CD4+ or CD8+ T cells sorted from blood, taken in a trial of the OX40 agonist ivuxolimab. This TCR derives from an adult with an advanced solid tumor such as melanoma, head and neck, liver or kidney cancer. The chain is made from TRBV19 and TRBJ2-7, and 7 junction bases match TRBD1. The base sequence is TGTGCCAGTAGTACGGGACAGCCCTACGAGCAGTACTTC. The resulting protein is CASSTGQPYEQYF.